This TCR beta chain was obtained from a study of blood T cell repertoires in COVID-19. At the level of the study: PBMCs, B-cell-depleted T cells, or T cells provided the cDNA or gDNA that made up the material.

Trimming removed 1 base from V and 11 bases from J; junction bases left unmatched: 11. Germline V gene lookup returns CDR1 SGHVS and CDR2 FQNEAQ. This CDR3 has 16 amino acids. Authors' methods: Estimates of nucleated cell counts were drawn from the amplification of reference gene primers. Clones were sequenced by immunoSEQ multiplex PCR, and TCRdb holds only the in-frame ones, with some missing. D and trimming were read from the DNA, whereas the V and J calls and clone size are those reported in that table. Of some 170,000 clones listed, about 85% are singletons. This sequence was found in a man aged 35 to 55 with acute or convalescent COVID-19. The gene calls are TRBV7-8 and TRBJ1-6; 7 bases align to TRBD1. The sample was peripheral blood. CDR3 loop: CASSLVPWRGQAPLHF. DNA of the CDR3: TGTGCCAGCAGCTTAGTCCCATGGAGGGGGCAGGCACCCCTCCACTTT.